The 6 T cell receptor beta chains below all came from one sample that was sequenced in a study of blood T cells in healthy people across ages. Through a sample-barcoded 5' primer and a J-beta primer mix, a second PCR was run for roughly 6 to 12 cycles. In TCRdb, the 5' RACE reads were re-called with MiXCR into one record per CDR3 protein. The profile shows over 1,200,000 distinct CDR3 sequences, around 59% of them singletons. What was sequenced was blood. The receptors here all came from a man aged 18 to 35 in good health.

A word on this clonotype: A much larger clonotype is one base distant, so this may be a read error. V and J are TRBV4-3 and TRBJ2-5, with D unclear. The germline gives CDR1 LGHNA, CDR2 YSLEER. The CDR3 consists of 15 residues. The V and J ends lost 6 bases and 2 bases respectively, with 16 bases between them. DNA for the CDR3: TGCGCCAGCAGTCCTCAAGTGGACCCTCAAGAGACCCAGTACTTC. It encodes CASSPQVDPQETQYF.

This clonotype was recorded at least ten times. V is TRBV20-1 and J is TRBJ1-2, with 7 bases that match TRBD1. The V segment lost 5 bases and the J segment 4 bases; nucleotides outside the gene matches: 7. The CDR3 extends over 13 amino acids. Germline loops: CDR1 DFQATT, CDR2 SNEGSKA (reference sequence). For the CDR3, the DNA is TGCAGTGCTCCAAGGGGGCAGAGCTATGGCTACACCTTC. It translates to CSAPRGQSYGYTF.

The V gene is TRBV20-1, the J gene TRBJ2-1; 7 bases agree with TRBD1. The germline V gene encodes CDR1 DFQATT and CDR2 SNEGSKA (reference sequence). CDR3 length: 14 residues. V shed 5 bases, J shed 4 bases, and the junction held 8 bases outside the gene matches. CDR3 loop: CSADRDSPYNEQFF. In DNA form, the CDR3 reads TGCAGTGCTGACCGGGACAGTCCATACAATGAGCAGTTCTTC.

The chain is built from TRBV7-6 and TRBJ2-3; 10 bases line up with TRBD2. Germline V gives CDR1 SGHVS, CDR2 FNYEAQ. Germline trimming cut 5 bases from V and 6 bases from J; bases unmatched to any gene: 8. This CDR3 is built from 15 residues. CDR3 coding DNA: TGTGCCAGCAGCCGTAATAGCGGGAGGTCTGATACGCAGTATTTT. Translating it yields CASSRNSGRSDTQYF.

The table lists this clonotype with a few counts. V usage is TRBV7-9 and J usage is TRBJ1-2; D is unclear. V gave up 6 bases and J gave up 5 bases, with 10 bases separating them. CDR3 length: 12 amino acids. The germline gives CDR1 SEHNR, CDR2 FQNEAQ (reference sequence). In nucleotides, the CDR3 is TGTGCCAGCAGGTCTGCGGGTTATGGCTACACCTTC. It encodes CASRSAGYGYTF.

The chain combines TRBV7-2 with TRBJ2-7, with D possibly being TRBD1 or TRBD2 (6 bases each). V was pared by 7 bases and J by 5 bases, with 18 bases between. Germline CDR1 and CDR2: SGHTA and FQGNSA. This CDR3 comprises 14 residues. CDR3 sequence (DNA): TGTGCCAGCACCCCGCGAGGGGGGCCAGACGAGCAGTACTTC. This sequence encodes CASTPRGGPDEQYF.